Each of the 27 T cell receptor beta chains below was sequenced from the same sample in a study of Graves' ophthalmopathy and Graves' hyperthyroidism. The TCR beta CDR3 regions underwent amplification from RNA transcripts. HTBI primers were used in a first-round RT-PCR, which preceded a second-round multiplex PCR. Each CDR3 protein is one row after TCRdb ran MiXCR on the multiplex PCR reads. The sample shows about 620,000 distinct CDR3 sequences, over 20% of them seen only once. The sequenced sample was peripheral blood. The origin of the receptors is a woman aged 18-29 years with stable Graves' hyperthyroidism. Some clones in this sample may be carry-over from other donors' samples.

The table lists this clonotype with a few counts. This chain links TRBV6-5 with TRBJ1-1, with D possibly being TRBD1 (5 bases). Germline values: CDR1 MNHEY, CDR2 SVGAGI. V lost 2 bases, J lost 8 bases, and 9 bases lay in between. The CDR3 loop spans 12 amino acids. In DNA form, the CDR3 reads TGTGCCAGCAGTTACCAGGGAGGAGAAGCTTTCTTT. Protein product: CASSYQGGEAFF.

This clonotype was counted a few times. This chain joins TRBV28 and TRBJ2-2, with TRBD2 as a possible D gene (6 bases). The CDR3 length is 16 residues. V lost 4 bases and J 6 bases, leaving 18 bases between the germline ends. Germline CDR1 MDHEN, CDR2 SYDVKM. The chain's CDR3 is CASSSPGTPWSGELFF. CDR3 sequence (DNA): TGTGCCAGCAGTTCCCCGGGGACTCCGTGGTCCGGGGAGCTGTTTTTT.

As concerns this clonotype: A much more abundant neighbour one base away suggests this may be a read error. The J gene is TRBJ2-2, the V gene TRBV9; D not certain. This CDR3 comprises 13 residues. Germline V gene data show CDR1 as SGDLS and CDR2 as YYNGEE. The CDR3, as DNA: TGTGTCAGCAGCGTAGAAAACACCGGGGAGCTGTTTTTT. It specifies CVSSVENTGELFF.

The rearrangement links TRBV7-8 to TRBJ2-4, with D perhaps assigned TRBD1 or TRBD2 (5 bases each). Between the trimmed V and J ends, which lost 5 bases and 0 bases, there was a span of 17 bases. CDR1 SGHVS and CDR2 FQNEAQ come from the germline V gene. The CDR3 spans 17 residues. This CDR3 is CASSPHRDGLAKNIQYF. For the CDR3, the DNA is TGTGCCAGCAGCCCGCACCGGGACGGCTTAGCCAAAAACATTCAGTACTTC.

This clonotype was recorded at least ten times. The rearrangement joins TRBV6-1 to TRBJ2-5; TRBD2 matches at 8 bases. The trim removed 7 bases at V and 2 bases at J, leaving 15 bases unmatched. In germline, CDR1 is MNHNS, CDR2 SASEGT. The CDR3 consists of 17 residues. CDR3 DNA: TGTGCCAGCACCCTTGGAGCCAGCGGGGGAGCTCAAGAGACCCAGTACTTC. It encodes CASTLGASGGAQETQYF.

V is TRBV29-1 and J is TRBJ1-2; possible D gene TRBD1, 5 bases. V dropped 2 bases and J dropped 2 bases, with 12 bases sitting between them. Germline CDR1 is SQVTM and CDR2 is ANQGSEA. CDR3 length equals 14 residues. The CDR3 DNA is TGCAGCGTTGAAAGGGCAGGGAGGAACTATGGCTACACCTTC. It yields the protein CSVERAGRNYGYTF.

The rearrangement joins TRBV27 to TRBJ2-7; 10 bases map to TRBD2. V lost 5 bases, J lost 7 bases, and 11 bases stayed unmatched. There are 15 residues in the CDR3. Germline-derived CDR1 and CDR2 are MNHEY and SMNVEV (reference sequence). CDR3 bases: TGTGCCAGCAGTCCACGGACTAGCGGCCTTGAGGAGCAGTACTTC. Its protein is CASSPRTSGLEEQYF.

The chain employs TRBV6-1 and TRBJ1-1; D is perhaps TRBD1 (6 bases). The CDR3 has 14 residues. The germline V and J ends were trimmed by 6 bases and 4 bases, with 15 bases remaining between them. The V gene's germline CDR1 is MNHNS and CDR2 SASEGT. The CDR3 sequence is CASRGEGVFTEAFF. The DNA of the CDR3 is TGTGCCAGCAGGGGGGAGGGGGTTTTCACTGAAGCTTTCTTT.

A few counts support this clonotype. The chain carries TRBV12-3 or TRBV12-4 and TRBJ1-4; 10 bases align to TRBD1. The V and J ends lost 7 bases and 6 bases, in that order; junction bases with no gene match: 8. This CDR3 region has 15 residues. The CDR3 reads CASIRRTGGDEKLFF. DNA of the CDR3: TGTGCCAGCATTCGTCGGACAGGGGGAGATGAAAAACTGTTTTTT.

The CDR3 DNA is TGTGCCAGCAGTTTAAGGCCCTACGCTAGCGGTCCCCTGGGGGCCAACGTCCTGACTTTC. This gives the protein CASSLRPYASGPLGANVLTF. The V and J genes are TRBV28 and TRBJ2-6; TRBD2 matches 7 bases. Germline CDR1 MDHEN, CDR2 SYDVKM. This CDR3 contains 20 residues. Trimming took 2 bases from V and 4 from J; bases not matched to a gene: 17.

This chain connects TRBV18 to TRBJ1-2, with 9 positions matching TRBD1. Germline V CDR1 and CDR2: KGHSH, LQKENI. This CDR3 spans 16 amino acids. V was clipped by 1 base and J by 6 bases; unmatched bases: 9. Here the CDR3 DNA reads TGTGCCAGCTCACCACTCGGACAGGGGTCTCCCCATGGCTACACCTTC. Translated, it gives CASSPLGQGSPHGYTF.

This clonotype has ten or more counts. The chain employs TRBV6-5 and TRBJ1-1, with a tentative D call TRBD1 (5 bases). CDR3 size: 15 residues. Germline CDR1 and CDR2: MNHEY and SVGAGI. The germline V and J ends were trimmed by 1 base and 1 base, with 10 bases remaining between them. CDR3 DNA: TGTGCCAGCAGTTACTTCAAGGGGTCGAACACTGAAGCTTTCTTT. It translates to CASSYFKGSNTEAFF.

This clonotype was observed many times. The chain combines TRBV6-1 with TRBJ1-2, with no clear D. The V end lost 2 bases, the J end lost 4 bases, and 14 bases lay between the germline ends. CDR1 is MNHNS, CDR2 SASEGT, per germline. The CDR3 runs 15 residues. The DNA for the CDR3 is TGTGCCAGCAGTGAACTCGTCAGCATCAGCTATGGCTACACCTTC. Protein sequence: CASSELVSISYGYTF.

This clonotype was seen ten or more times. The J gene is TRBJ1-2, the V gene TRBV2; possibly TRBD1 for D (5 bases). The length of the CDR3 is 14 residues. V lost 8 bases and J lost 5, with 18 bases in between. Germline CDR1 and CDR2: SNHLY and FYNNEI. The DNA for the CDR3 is TGTGCCAGCCGCGAGGACACGGGGGGTTATGGCTACACCTTC. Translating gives CASREDTGGYGYTF.

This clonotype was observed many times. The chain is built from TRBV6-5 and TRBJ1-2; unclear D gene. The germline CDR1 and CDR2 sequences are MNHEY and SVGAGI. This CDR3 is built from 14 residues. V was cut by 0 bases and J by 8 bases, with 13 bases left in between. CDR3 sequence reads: CASSYSAGVWGYTF. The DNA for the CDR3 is TGTGCCAGCAGTTACTCGGCCGGGGTGTGGGGCTACACCTTC.

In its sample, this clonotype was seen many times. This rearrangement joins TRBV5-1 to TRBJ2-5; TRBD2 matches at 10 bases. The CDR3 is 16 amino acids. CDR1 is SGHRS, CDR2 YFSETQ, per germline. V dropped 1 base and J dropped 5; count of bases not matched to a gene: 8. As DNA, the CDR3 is TGCGCCAGCAGCTTGCTACCTAGCGGGAGTTATGAGACCCAGTACTTC. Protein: CASSLLPSGSYETQYF.

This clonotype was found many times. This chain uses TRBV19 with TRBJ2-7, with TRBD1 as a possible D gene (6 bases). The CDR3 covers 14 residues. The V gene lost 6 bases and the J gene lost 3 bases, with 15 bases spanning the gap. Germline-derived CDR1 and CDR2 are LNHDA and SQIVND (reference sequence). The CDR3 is CASSHRVVGYEQYF. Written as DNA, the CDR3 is TGTGCCAGTAGCCACAGGGTTGTTGGCTACGAGCAGTACTTC.

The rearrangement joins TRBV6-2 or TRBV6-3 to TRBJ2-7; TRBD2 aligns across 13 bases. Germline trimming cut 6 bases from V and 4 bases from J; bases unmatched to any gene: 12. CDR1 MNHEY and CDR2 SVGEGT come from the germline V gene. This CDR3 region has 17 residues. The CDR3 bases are TGTGCCAGCAGCAGGACTAGCGGGAGCTCTTCCTCTTACGAGCAGTACTTC. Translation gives CASSRTSGSSSSYEQYF.

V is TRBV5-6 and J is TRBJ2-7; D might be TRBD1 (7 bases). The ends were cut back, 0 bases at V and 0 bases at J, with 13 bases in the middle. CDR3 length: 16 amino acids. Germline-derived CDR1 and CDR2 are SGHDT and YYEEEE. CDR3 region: CASSLGGGTVSYEQYF. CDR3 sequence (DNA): TGTGCCAGCAGCTTGGGTGGAGGGACAGTCTCCTACGAGCAGTACTTC. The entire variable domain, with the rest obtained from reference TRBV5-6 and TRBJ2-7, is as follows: DAGVTQSPTHLIKTRGQQVTLRCSPKSGHDTVSWYQQALGQGPQFIFQYYEEEERQRGNFPDRFSGHQFPNYSSELNVNALLLGDSALYLCASSLGGGTVSYEQYFGPGTRLTVT.

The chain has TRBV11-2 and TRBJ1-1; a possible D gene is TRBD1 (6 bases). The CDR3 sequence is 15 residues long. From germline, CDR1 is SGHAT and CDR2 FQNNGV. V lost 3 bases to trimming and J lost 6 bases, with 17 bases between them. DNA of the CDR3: TGTGCCAGCAGCTTCGGGGGGGCCGGGGTCGCTGAAGCTTTCTTT. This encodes CASSFGGAGVAEAFF.

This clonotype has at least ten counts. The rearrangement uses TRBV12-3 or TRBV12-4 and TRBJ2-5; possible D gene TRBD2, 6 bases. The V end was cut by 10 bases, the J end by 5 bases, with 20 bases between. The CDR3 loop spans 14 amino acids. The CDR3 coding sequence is TGTGCCACCACCCGTGGGGGACTGAGGGAGACCCAGTACTTC. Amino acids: CATTRGGLRETQYF.

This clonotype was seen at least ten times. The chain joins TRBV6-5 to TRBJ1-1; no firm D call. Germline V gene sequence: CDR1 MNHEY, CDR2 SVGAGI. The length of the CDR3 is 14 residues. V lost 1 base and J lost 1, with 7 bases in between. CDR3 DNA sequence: TGTGCCAGCAGTTACTTACAGTCGAACACTGAAGCTTTCTTT. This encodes CASSYLQSNTEAFF.

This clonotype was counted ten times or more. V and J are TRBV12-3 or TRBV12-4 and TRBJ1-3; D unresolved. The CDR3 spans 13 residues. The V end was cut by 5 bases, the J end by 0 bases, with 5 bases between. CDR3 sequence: CASSENSGNTIYF. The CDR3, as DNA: TGTGCCAGCAGTGAAAACTCTGGAAACACCATATATTTT.

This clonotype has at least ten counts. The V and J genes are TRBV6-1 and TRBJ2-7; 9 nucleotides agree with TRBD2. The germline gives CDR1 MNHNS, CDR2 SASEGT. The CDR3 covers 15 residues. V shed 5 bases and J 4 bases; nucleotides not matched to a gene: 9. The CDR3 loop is CASSQAGGGSYEQYF. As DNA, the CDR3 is TGTGCCAGCAGTCAGGCGGGGGGGGGGTCGTACGAGCAGTACTTC.

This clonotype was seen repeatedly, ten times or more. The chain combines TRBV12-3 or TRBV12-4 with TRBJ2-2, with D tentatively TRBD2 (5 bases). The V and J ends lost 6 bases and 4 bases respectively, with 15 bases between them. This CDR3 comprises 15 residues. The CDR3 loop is CASRGFGVRTGELFF. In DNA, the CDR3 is TGTGCCAGCAGAGGGTTCGGGGTTCGCACCGGGGAGCTGTTTTTT.

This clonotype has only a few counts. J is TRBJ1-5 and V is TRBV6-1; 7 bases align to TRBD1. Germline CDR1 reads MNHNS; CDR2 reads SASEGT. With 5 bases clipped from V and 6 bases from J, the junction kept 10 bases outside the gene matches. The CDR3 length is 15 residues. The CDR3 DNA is TGTGCCAGCAGTAGACGACAGGGAAGGACTCAGCCCCAGCATTTT. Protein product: CASSRRQGRTQPQHF.

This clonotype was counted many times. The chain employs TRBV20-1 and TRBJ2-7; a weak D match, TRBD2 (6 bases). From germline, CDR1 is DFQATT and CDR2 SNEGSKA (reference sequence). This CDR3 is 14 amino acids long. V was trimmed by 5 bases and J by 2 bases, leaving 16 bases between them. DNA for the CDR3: TGCAGTGCTTACAGCGAGCGGGTTACCTACGAGCAGTACTTC. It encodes CSAYSERVTYEQYF.